Presented here are 26 T cell receptor beta chains from one specimen sequenced in a study of PD-1 blockade in classical Hodgkin lymphoma. Time point meaning: cycle 4 day 1 (C4D1), after 6 weeks of nivolumab. Each patient's relapse followed autologous stem cell transplantation, and brentuximab vedotin exposure varied. Produced via immunoSEQ multiplex PCR; TCRdb's table is partial and in-frame only. The profile shows around 93,000 clones, approximately 78% of them singletons. The sequences come from peripheral blood mononuclear cells (PBMCs), collected before the fourth cycle of nivolumab. The receptor source for this set is a human donor with classical Hodgkin lymphoma.

The rearrangement links TRBV7-2 to TRBJ2-7; 8 nucleotides line up with TRBD2. The CDR3 runs to 15 residues. The junction had 7 bases not matched to a gene; V was cut back by 2 bases and J by 4 bases. CDR1 is SGHTA, CDR2 FQGNSA, per germline. CDR3 nucleotide sequence: TGTGCCAGCAGCTTACCAGCGGGGGCCTCTTACGAGCAGTACTTC. This sequence encodes CASSLPAGASYEQYF. Filled out from reference TRBV7-2 and TRBJ2-7, the complete variable domain reads GAGVSQSPSNKVTEKGKDVELRCDPISGHTALYWYRQSLGQGLEFLIYFQGNSAPDKSGLPSDRFSAERTGGSVSTLTIQRTQQEDSAVYLCASSLPAGASYEQYFGPGTRLTVT.

This clone occurred once. The DNA of the CDR3 is TGTGCCAGCAGTCCGGGACGATTCACAGATACGCAGTATTTT. Translating gives CASSPGRFTDTQYF. The chain combines TRBV6-5 with TRBJ2-3; perhaps D is TRBD1 or TRBD2 (5 bases each). Germline V CDR1 and CDR2: MNHEY, SVGAGI. The V gene lost 5 bases and the J gene lost 2 bases, with 11 bases spanning the gap. The CDR3 is 14 residues long.

V is TRBV9 and J is TRBJ2-7, with 10 bases lining up with TRBD1. V gave up 0 bases and J gave up 2 bases; unmatched junction bases: 2. Per germline, CDR1 SGDLS and CDR2 YYNGEE. The CDR3 totals 15 residues. CDR3 in DNA: TGTGCCAGCAGCGTAGGGACAGGGGGAACCTACGAGCAGTACTTC. The encoded protein is CASSVGTGGTYEQYF.

The chain is built from TRBV4-2 and TRBJ2-1, with 7 bases fitting TRBD2. The CDR3 is made up of 18 amino acids. V was pared by 0 bases and J by 1 base, with 9 bases of the junction left unmatched. Germline lookup yields CDR1 LGHNA and CDR2 YNFKEQ. The CDR3 bases are TGTGCCAGCAGCCAAGACTGGCGGGAGTTGTCTTCCTACAATGAGCAGTTCTTC. Its protein product is CASSQDWRELSSYNEQFF.

This chain connects TRBV11-2 to TRBJ2-7; maybe TRBD2 (5 bases). V was trimmed by 4 bases and J by 7 bases, leaving 23 bases between them. This CDR3 is 16 amino acids long. The germline V gene has CDR1 SGHAT and CDR2 FQNNGV. The CDR3 reads CASSSERLIFLSEQYF. The CDR3 DNA is TGTGCCAGCAGCTCCGAAAGACTAATTTTCCTTAGTGAGCAGTACTTC.

The V call is TRBV7-2, the J call TRBJ2-3; 12 bases fit TRBD1. V trimming: 5 bases; J trimming: 5 bases; junction bases outside the gene matches: 8. CDR1 is SGHTA, CDR2 FQGNSA, per germline. This CDR3 spans 16 amino acids. The CDR3 is CASSLRDRGHQDTQYF. DNA of the CDR3: TGTGCCAGCAGCCTCCGGGACAGGGGGCATCAAGATACGCAGTATTTT.

J is TRBJ2-7 and V is TRBV5-4; 8 nucleotides line up with TRBD2. The V and J ends lost 4 bases and 3 bases, in that order; junction bases with no gene match: 3. Germline V lookup: CDR1 SGHNT, CDR2 YYREEE (reference sequence). CDR3 length: 13 amino acids. CDR3 DNA sequence: TGTGCCAGCAGCCCGGGACTAGACTACGAGCAGTACTTC. It yields the protein CASSPGLDYEQYF.

The genes are TRBV18 and TRBJ1-2, with D unclear. Trimming cost V 1 base and J 2 bases, with 5 bases left between them. From germline, CDR1 is KGHSH and CDR2 LQKENI. The CDR3 extends over 13 amino acids. CDR3 residues: CASSPLENYGYTF. As DNA, the CDR3 is TGTGCCAGCTCACCACTGGAGAACTATGGCTACACCTTC.

The genes are TRBV5-1 and TRBJ2-3; D is unresolved. CDR3 length: 15 residues. V lost 6 bases to trimming and J lost 1 base, with 15 bases between them. The germline V gene encodes CDR1 SGHRS and CDR2 YFSETQ. The chain's CDR3 is CASTPRLSGTDTQYF. In nucleotides, the CDR3 is TGCGCCAGCACTCCCCGCCTAAGCGGCACAGATACGCAGTATTTT. The whole variable domain, filled in from reference TRBV5-1 and TRBJ2-3, reads KAGVTQTPRYLIKTRGQQVTLSCSPISGHRSVSWYQQTPGQGLQFLFEYFSETQRNKGNFPGRFSGRQFSNSRSEMNVSTLELGDSALYLCASTPRLSGTDTQYFGPGTRLTVL.

The chain uses TRBV10-3 and TRBJ2-5; TRBD2 might be the D (6 bases). The V end lost 0 bases, the J end lost 5 bases, and 10 bases lay between the germline ends. CDR3 size: 14 residues. Germline V CDR1 and CDR2: ENHRY, SYGVKD. The CDR3 nucleotides are TGTGCCATCAGTGAGTCTGGGGGGATTGAGACCCAGTACTTC. This sequence encodes CAISESGGIETQYF.

This clone has just a few counts. The chain has TRBV7-3 and TRBJ2-1; the D gene is possibly TRBD1 (5 bases). Looked up from germline, CDR1 is SGHTA and CDR2 is FQGTGA. The CDR3 has 16 residues. V was clipped by 4 bases and J by 5 bases, with 18 bases between them. For the CDR3, the DNA is TGTGCCAGCAGCTCCGAGTTAGGGGCCCCAAACAATGAGCAGTTCTTC. Amino acid sequence: CASSSELGAPNNEQFF.

V and J are TRBV7-2 and TRBJ2-5; D is ambiguous. The ends were cut back, 1 base at V and 5 bases at J, with 8 bases in the middle. This CDR3 is built from 13 residues. Germline V gives CDR1 SGHTA, CDR2 FQGNSA. The CDR3 spells CASSLVMGETQYF. CDR3 DNA: TGTGCCAGCAGCTTAGTGATGGGCGAGACCCAGTACTTC.

CDR3 DNA: TGCGCCAGCAGCCTACTAGCGGGAGCTAGCACAGATACGCAGTATTTT. This codes for CASSLLAGASTDTQYF. This chain links TRBV5-1 with TRBJ2-3, with 11 bases identical to TRBD2. Germline loops: CDR1 SGHRS, CDR2 YFSETQ. The CDR3 covers 16 residues. V lost 4 bases, J lost 0 bases, and 4 bases stayed unmatched.

This clone appeared a single time. CDR3 loop: CSARDAYEQYF. The CDR3 bases are TGCAGTGCCAGGGATGCCTACGAGCAGTACTTC. The V and J genes are TRBV20-1 and TRBJ2-7; weak D call: TRBD1 (5 bases). This CDR3 comprises 11 residues. Trimming stripped 6 bases from V and 2 bases from J, with 8 bases between. CDR1 is DFQATT and CDR2 is SNEGSKA in the germline V gene (reference sequence).

The chain uses TRBV15 and TRBJ2-3; 8 bases line up with TRBD2. V dropped 0 bases and J dropped 6; count of bases not matched to a gene: 14. This CDR3 is built from 18 residues. The V gene's germline CDR1 is LNHNV and CDR2 YYDKDF (reference sequence). The CDR3, as DNA: TGTGCCACCAGCAGAGAGCCCGGATCGGTGACGGGGGGGGATACGCAGTATTTT. Residues: CATSREPGSVTGGDTQYF.

This clone was seen only once. This chain links TRBV29-1 with TRBJ2-3; 10 bases map to TRBD1. Germline V gene data show CDR1 as SQVTM and CDR2 as ANQGSEA. There are 13 residues in the CDR3. J was trimmed by 3 bases and V by 4 bases; bases with no gene match: 1. The chain's CDR3 is CSVVGQGTDTQYF. Written as DNA, the CDR3 is TGCAGCGTTGTGGGACAGGGGACAGATACGCAGTATTTT.

The chain recombines TRBV5-4 with TRBJ2-2; 9 bases are a match to TRBD1. Per the germline V gene, CDR1 is SGHNT and CDR2 is YYREEE (reference sequence). CDR3 length: 15 amino acids. V dropped 4 bases and J dropped 3; count of bases not matched to a gene: 4. The CDR3 loop reads CASSDRTGDTGELFF. As DNA, the CDR3 is TGTGCCAGCAGCGATCGGACAGGGGACACCGGGGAGCTGTTTTTT.

The V call is TRBV5-6, the J call TRBJ2-7; D gene uncertain. Trimming took 4 bases from V and 0 from J, leaving 14 bases between them. CDR3 length: 15 residues. CDR1 and CDR2 (germline): SGHDT, YYEEEE. CDR3: CASSPPALSSYEQYF. The CDR3 DNA follows: TGTGCCAGCAGCCCCCCGGCGCTAAGCTCCTACGAGCAGTACTTC.

This clone appeared many times. CDR3 nucleotide sequence: TGTGCCAGCAGTGAAGCGCTGAGATATAGCAATCAGCCCCAGCATTTT. Its translation is CASSEALRYSNQPQHF. The chain couples TRBV6-1 to TRBJ1-5, with D hard to call. The length of the CDR3 is 16 residues. From germline, CDR1 is MNHNS and CDR2 SASEGT. With 0 bases removed from V and 0 bases from J, the gap between germline ends came to 9 bases.

The gene calls are TRBV5-5 and TRBJ1-2; no definite D call. This CDR3 is 15 amino acids long. Deletions cut 3 bases from V and 1 base from J, with 13 bases between. Germline values: CDR1 SGHKS, CDR2 YYEKEE (reference sequence). For the CDR3, the DNA is TGTGCCAGCAGCTCTAGCCCAACCCATAACTATGGCTACACCTTC. Its translation is CASSSSPTHNYGYTF. The complete variable domain, with remaining parts taken from reference TRBV5-5 and TRBJ1-2, reads DAGVTQSPTHLIKTRGQQVTLRCSPISGHKSVSWYQQVLGQGPQFIFQYYEKEERGRGNFPDRFSARQFPNYSSELNVNALLLGDSALYLCASSSSPTHNYGYTFGSGTRLTVV.

The chain combines TRBV6-5 with TRBJ1-5; no firm D call. V was trimmed by 7 bases and J by 3 bases, leaving 13 bases between them. Germline V lookup: CDR1 MNHEY, CDR2 SVGAGI. The CDR3 runs 14 residues. CDR3 amino acids: CASNPMGINQPQHF. DNA for the CDR3: TGTGCCAGCAACCCCATGGGCATCAATCAGCCCCAGCATTTT.

The chain has TRBV5-4 and TRBJ1-1, with no clear D. CDR1 and CDR2 (germline): SGHNT, YYREEE (reference sequence). CDR3 length: 14 amino acids. Between the trimmed V and J ends, which lost 0 bases and 4 bases, there was a span of 10 bases. This chain's CDR3 is CASSLEAAITEAFF. The DNA of the CDR3 is TGTGCCAGCAGCTTGGAGGCTGCGATCACTGAAGCTTTCTTT.

The V call is TRBV28, the J call TRBJ1-3; possibly TRBD1 for D (5 bases). Trimming stripped 11 bases from V and 2 bases from J, with 10 bases between. This CDR3 spans 12 amino acids. The germline V gene encodes CDR1 MDHEN and CDR2 SYDVKM. This CDR3 is CAVSGPGNTIYF. Here the CDR3 DNA reads TGTGCCGTCTCGGGGCCTGGAAACACCATATATTTT.

V gene TRBV5-1 combines with J gene TRBJ2-3; 7 positions agree with TRBD1. Germline V gene sequence: CDR1 SGHRS, CDR2 YFSETQ. V was pared by 4 bases and J by 0 bases, with 5 bases of the junction left unmatched. CDR3 length: 15 residues. The CDR3 is CASSPPQGSTDTQYF. The CDR3 nucleotides read TGCGCCAGCAGCCCACCACAGGGGAGCACAGATACGCAGTATTTT.

CDR3 DNA sequence: TGTGCCAGCAGCTTAGGAAGTGAGGGCTTGAGGCAGTTCTTC. This encodes CASSLGSEGLRQFF. The chain has TRBV7-8 and TRBJ2-1, with D maybe TRBD2 (5 bases). V was pared by 1 base and J by 12 bases, with 16 bases between. The CDR3 totals 14 residues. Germline-derived CDR1 and CDR2 are SGHVS and FQNEAQ.

This chain uses TRBV18 with TRBJ1-2; 9 bases agree with TRBD1. The V gene's germline CDR1 is KGHSH and CDR2 LQKENI. The CDR3 contains 15 residues. With V trimmed by 2 bases and J by 6 bases, 7 bases remained unmatched. The CDR3 DNA reads as TGTGCCAGCTCACCAGACAGGGGGGGGTTTGATGGCTACACCTTC. This translates into CASSPDRGGFDGYTF.